The 20 T cell receptor beta chains in this list originate from one sample, sequenced in a study of T cells in narcolepsy. This table comes from immunoSEQ multiplex PCR, and its TCRdb copy is limited to in-frame clones, with some not included. The data hold roughly 25,000 clones, with almost 85% observed a single time. The sample was CD45RA- memory CD4+ T cells from PBMCs. Receptors originate from a human donor with narcolepsy.

The rearrangement links TRBV29-1 to TRBJ2-1, with 7 bases lining up with TRBD1. There are 13 residues in the CDR3. J lost 10 bases, V lost 6 bases, and 12 bases had no gene match. The germline V gene has CDR1 SQVTM and CDR2 ANQGSEA. DNA for the CDR3: TGCAGCGTGATACAGGGGTCCCTCGAGGAGCAGTTCTTC. Its protein product is CSVIQGSLEEQFF.

The V call is TRBV9, the J call TRBJ2-1, with TRBD2 matching 9 bases. This CDR3 region has 15 residues. Germline V CDR1 and CDR2: SGDLS, YYNGEE. V shed 4 bases and J 3 bases; nucleotides not matched to a gene: 5. CDR3 DNA sequence: TGTGCCAGCAGCTCATTTAGCGGGGGCTACAATGAGCAGTTCTTC. Its translation: CASSSFSGGYNEQFF.

J is TRBJ2-1 and V is TRBV6-4, with D maybe TRBD1 (6 bases). The CDR3 is made up of 13 amino acids. V dropped 2 bases and J dropped 7 bases, with 9 bases sitting between them. The V gene's germline CDR1 is MRHNA and CDR2 SNTAGT. CDR3 sequence: CASSDGQGNEQFF. The CDR3 DNA follows: TGTGCCAGCAGTGACGGTCAGGGGAATGAGCAGTTCTTC.

This chain links TRBV7-2 with TRBJ1-2; D perhaps matches TRBD1 (5 bases). CDR3 length: 16 amino acids. CDR1 is SGHTA, CDR2 FQGNSA, per germline. V dropped 5 bases and J dropped 5 bases, with 21 bases sitting between them. The CDR3 protein is CASSQTLGGVGYGYTF. The CDR3 coding sequence is TGTGCCAGCAGCCAAACCCTTGGGGGGGTGGGGTATGGCTACACCTTC.

The chain uses TRBV28 and TRBJ2-1; TRBD1 is a possible D gene (5 bases). There are 14 residues in the CDR3. The ends were cut back, 5 bases at V and 9 bases at J, with 17 bases in the middle. Germline V gives CDR1 MDHEN, CDR2 SYDVKM. The DNA of the CDR3 is TGTGCCAGCAGTCCAAGTCTGGGGCCAGGTGAGCAGTTCTTC. It specifies CASSPSLGPGEQFF.

V and J are TRBV19 and TRBJ2-7; the D call may be TRBD1 or TRBD2 (5 bases each). In germline, CDR1 is LNHDA, CDR2 SQIVND (reference sequence). V dropped 8 bases and J dropped 0 bases, with 14 bases sitting between them. The CDR3 totals 14 residues. The CDR3 DNA is TGTGCCAGTGGAACGGGACGCTTCTCCTACGAGCAGTACTTC. This encodes CASGTGRFSYEQYF.

This sequence joins TRBV25-1 and TRBJ1-3; D possibly corresponds to TRBD1 (6 bases). This CDR3 region has 14 residues. Trimming stripped 6 bases from V and 2 bases from J, with 11 bases between. Germline CDR1 is MGHDK and CDR2 is SYGVNS. In DNA form, the CDR3 reads TGTGCCAGCAGCCTAGGGGGACCTGGAAACACCATATATTTT. This gives the protein CASSLGGPGNTIYF.

The genes are TRBV28 and TRBJ1-1, with no clear D. CDR3 length equals 15 residues. CDR1 and CDR2 from the germline V gene are MDHEN and SYDVKM. V was clipped by 6 bases and J by 6 bases, with 20 bases between them. CDR3 region: CASRTSGVGFPEAFF. CDR3 nucleotide sequence: TGTGCCAGCAGGACTTCCGGGGTGGGGTTTCCTGAAGCTTTCTTT.

In regard to this clone: A read error may account for a junction end that differs from germline. The rearrangement uses TRBV29-1 and TRBJ2-3, with no clear D. Germline CDR1 reads SQVTM; CDR2 reads ANQGSEA. This CDR3 region has 10 residues. CDR3 coding DNA: TGCAGCGTTGAACCCCCCACCCCCGTTTTT. Amino acid sequence: CSVEPPTPVF.

The chain combines TRBV4-2 with TRBJ1-4; D is uncertain. Germline values: CDR1 LGHNA, CDR2 YNFKEQ. V lost 5 bases, J lost 2 bases, and 9 bases lay in between. This CDR3 is built from 14 residues. For the CDR3, the DNA is TGTGCCAGCAGCGCACTAGGTACTAATGAAAAACTGTTTTTT. As protein: CASSALGTNEKLFF.

This chain uses TRBV7-8 with TRBJ1-3; D gene uncertain. V lost 1 base and J lost 4, with 8 bases in between. The CDR3 contains 14 residues. Germline loops: CDR1 SGHVS, CDR2 FQNEAQ. CDR3 DNA sequence: TGTGCCAGCAGCTTAGGGCCAGGAGGAAACACCATATATTTT. It yields the protein CASSLGPGGNTIYF.

The chain has TRBV7-6 and TRBJ2-1; D remains unclear. This CDR3 contains 12 residues. Germline CDR1 is SGHVS and CDR2 is FNYEAQ. V lost 4 bases, J lost 7 bases, and 8 bases lay in between. CDR3 coding DNA: TGTGCCAGCAGCTCTCGTCAGAATGAGCAGTTCTTC. This encodes CASSSRQNEQFF.

This chain uses TRBV4-1 with TRBJ1-5; D is ambiguous. Between the trimmed V and J ends, which lost 1 base and 4 bases, there was a span of 11 bases. Germline V CDR1 and CDR2: MGHRA, YSYEKL. The CDR3 is made up of 15 amino acids. This CDR3 is CASSQGSLGNQPQHF. The CDR3 region has the DNA TGCGCCAGCAGCCAAGGCAGTTTGGGGAATCAGCCCCAGCATTTT.

This clone was detected once. The genes are TRBV7-9 and TRBJ2-7; 7 nucleotides agree with TRBD1. V lost 5 bases and J lost 4; bases outside the gene matches: 11. Germline V gene data show CDR1 as SEHNR and CDR2 as FQNEAQ (reference sequence). This CDR3 region has 15 residues. DNA of the CDR3: TGTGCCAGCAGCCAATACGGGACAGCTAATTACGAGCAGTACTTC. This encodes CASSQYGTANYEQYF.

This chain connects TRBV29-1 to TRBJ2-1, with a tentative D call TRBD1 (5 bases). There are 12 residues in the CDR3. The germline gives CDR1 SQVTM, CDR2 ANQGSEA. The CDR3 loop reads CGGRASYNEQFF. The CDR3, as DNA: TGCGGTGGCAGGGCCTCCTACAATGAGCAGTTCTTC.

V and J are TRBV18 and TRBJ2-3; 10 nucleotides match TRBD2. This CDR3 region has 17 residues. Germline lookup yields CDR1 KGHSH and CDR2 LQKENI. The ends lost 6 bases at V and 1 base at J; junction bases unmatched: 10. In nucleotides, the CDR3 is TGTGCCAGCTCCAAGCCCGGGACTAGCGACGGCACAGATACGCAGTATTTT. This encodes CASSKPGTSDGTDTQYF.

The chain links TRBV11-2 to TRBJ1-5; D is perhaps TRBD1 (5 bases). Germline V lookup: CDR1 SGHAT, CDR2 FQNNGV. This CDR3 has 15 residues. V lost 5 bases and J 3 bases, leaving 14 bases between the germline ends. CDR3 sequence (DNA): TGTGCCAGCAGCCCGACCGGGGGAGTCAATCAGCCCCAGCATTTT. Translation gives CASSPTGGVNQPQHF.

V and J are TRBV6-1 and TRBJ2-7, with 10 bases lining up with TRBD1. The CDR3 sequence is 14 residues long. Trimming cost V 10 bases and J 2 bases; bases outside gene matches: 8. Germline V lookup: CDR1 MNHNS, CDR2 SASEGT. CDR3 region: CATSSGTGAYEQYF. The CDR3 coding sequence is TGTGCCACCTCCTCCGGGACAGGGGCCTACGAGCAGTACTTC.

The chain couples TRBV5-1 to TRBJ2-3, with D hard to call. V lost 0 bases to trimming and J lost 6 bases, with 8 bases between them. Germline V gene data show CDR1 as SGHRS and CDR2 as YFSETQ. The CDR3 is made up of 13 amino acids. CDR3 protein: CASSLGSPDTQYF. Written as DNA, the CDR3 is TGCGCCAGCAGCTTGGGGTCTCCGGATACGCAGTATTTT.

About this clone: The same CDR3 also results from other DNA sequences found in this sample. The chain couples TRBV7-9 to TRBJ2-7, with D perhaps being TRBD1 or TRBD2 (5 bases each). V shed 5 bases and J shed 4 bases, with 12 bases lying between them. In germline, CDR1 is SEHNR, CDR2 FQNEAQ (reference sequence). CDR3 size: 13 residues. The CDR3 bases are TGTGCCAGCAGCCCCAAGGGACCATACGAGCAGTACTTC. Protein: CASSPKGPYEQYF.